The 26 T cell receptor beta chains below were found in one sample sequenced in a study of cytomegalovirus exposure and HLA in healthy donors (dated by TCRdb to 2015 to 2018). Library construction relied on the immunoSEQ multiplex PCR assay. For the multiplex PCR, a mixture combining 60 forward primers for TCR Vbeta segments and 13 reverse primers for TCR Jbeta segments was used. The immuneACCESS repertoire file appears here via TCRdb, limited to in-frame rearrangements. These files lack a portion of the clones; in checked studies, under half of the deficit traces to unresolved V genes, and the cause of the others is not known. Here the sample has fewer than 200,000 clones; about four fifths occur a single time. 1.7% of the sample comes from the top ten. The sequenced sample consisted of PBMCs. These receptors originate from a woman aged 18-29 years in good health and CMV-seronegative.

The CDR3 here is CASSQTGRSGNTIYF. Written as DNA, the CDR3 is TGTGCCAGCAGCCAGACAGGGAGGTCTGGAAACACCATATATTTT. The gene calls are TRBV6-5 and TRBJ1-3; 7 nucleotides match TRBD1. CDR3 length equals 15 residues. Per germline, CDR1 MNHEY and CDR2 SVGAGI. J was trimmed by 1 base and V by 6 bases; bases with no gene match: 6.

CDR3 in amino acids: CASSWPGSYNEQFF. In DNA, the CDR3 is TGTGCCAGCAGCTGGCCTGGCTCCTACAATGAGCAGTTCTTC. The chain recombines TRBV11-3 with TRBJ2-1; D ambiguous. The CDR3 runs to 14 residues. V was cut by 4 bases and J by 0 bases, with 7 bases left in between. CDR1 is SGHNT, CDR2 YENEEA, per germline.

The chain has TRBV28 and TRBJ2-5, with D possibly matching TRBD2 (5 bases). Between the trimmed V and J ends, which lost 6 bases and 2 bases, there was a span of 19 bases. This CDR3 is 16 amino acids long. Germline CDR1 MDHEN, CDR2 SYDVKM. This CDR3 reads CASRTHGRAWQETQYF. CDR3 nucleotides: TGTGCCAGCAGAACCCACGGGCGGGCCTGGCAAGAGACCCAGTACTTC.

The V gene is TRBV10-2, the J gene TRBJ2-5; 14 positions agree with TRBD2. The CDR3 covers 16 residues. Per the germline V gene, CDR1 is WSHSY and CDR2 is SAAADI. V trimming: 3 bases; J trimming: 2 bases; junction bases outside the gene matches: 2. Here the CDR3 reads CASSEGLAGGQETQYF. The CDR3 nucleotides read TGCGCCAGCAGTGAAGGACTAGCGGGAGGACAAGAGACCCAGTACTTC.

This sequence joins TRBV28 and TRBJ1-2, with D tentatively TRBD1 (6 bases). This CDR3 region has 14 residues. Trimming removed 3 bases from V and 6 bases from J, with 14 bases in between. CDR1 and CDR2 (germline): MDHEN, SYDVKM. CDR3 coding DNA: TGTGCCAGCAGTTTGCGGACAGCACTGGATGGCTACACCTTC. Its protein product is CASSLRTALDGYTF.

V gene TRBV6-5 combines with J gene TRBJ1-2; 10 bases agree with TRBD1. J gave up 4 bases and V 2 bases, and 4 bases lay outside the gene matches. Germline assignment: CDR1 MNHEY and CDR2 SVGAGI. The CDR3 has 15 amino acids. The CDR3 nucleotides are TGTGCCAGCAGTTACCGGGACAGGGGTGGCTATGGCTACACCTTC. Its protein product is CASSYRDRGGYGYTF.

The rearrangement uses TRBV5-6 and TRBJ2-5, with 8 bases that match TRBD2. The CDR3 extends over 15 amino acids. Germline V CDR1 and CDR2: SGHDT, YYEEEE. V lost 4 bases to trimming and J lost 4 bases; unmatched junction nucleotides: 9. CDR3 region: CASSRGLVSSETQYF. As DNA, the CDR3 is TGTGCCAGCAGCCGGGGACTAGTTTCGTCAGAGACCCAGTACTTC.

The V and J genes are TRBV5-4 and TRBJ1-4; the D gene is possibly TRBD1 (6 bases). This CDR3 has 17 residues. Germline V gene data show CDR1 as SGHNT and CDR2 as YYREEE (reference sequence). Trimming took 3 bases from V and 7 from J, leaving 22 bases between them. CDR3 protein: CASSWGPGASFSEKLFF. CDR3 DNA: TGTGCCAGCAGCTGGGGTCCAGGGGCTTCCTTTAGTGAAAAACTGTTTTTT.

This clone was counted a single time. This rearrangement joins TRBV7-9 to TRBJ2-3; TRBD2 matches at 8 bases. The junction had 14 bases not matched to a gene; V was cut back by 5 bases and J by 7 bases. The CDR3 extends over 16 amino acids. Germline CDR1 is SEHNR and CDR2 is FQNEAQ (reference sequence). CDR3 in amino acids: CASSPVSQREKNTQYF. CDR3 coding DNA: TGTGCCAGCAGCCCGGTTAGCCAGCGGGAGAAAAATACGCAGTATTTT.

The chain uses TRBV27 and TRBJ1-5; possible D gene TRBD1, 6 bases. CDR1 is MNHEY, CDR2 SMNVEV, per germline (reference sequence). The CDR3 length is 15 residues. Trimming took 6 bases from V and 1 from J, leaving 13 bases between them. CDR3 DNA sequence: TGTGCCAGCAGCCCCGGGACACCGAGCAATCAGCCCCAGCATTTT. Protein product: CASSPGTPSNQPQHF.

This sequence joins TRBV19 and TRBJ2-1; the match to TRBD1 covers 8 bases. Unmatched junction bases numbered 10, after V lost 1 base and J lost 8 bases. This CDR3 comprises 16 residues. Germline CDR1 and CDR2: LNHDA and SQIVND (reference sequence). The CDR3 is CASSIGPGGARDEQFF. The CDR3 DNA reads as TGTGCCAGTAGTATAGGACCAGGGGGCGCAAGGGATGAGCAGTTCTTC.

V gene TRBV5-6 combines with J gene TRBJ2-7; perhaps TRBD2 as D (6 bases). Trimming cost V 0 bases and J 4 bases, with 8 bases left between them. There are 13 residues in the CDR3. Per the germline V gene, CDR1 is SGHDT and CDR2 is YYEEEE. The CDR3 DNA sequence: TGTGCCAGCAGCTTGGGGGACTGGTACGAGCAGTACGTC. Translation: CASSLGDWYEQYV.

The chain joins TRBV10-3 to TRBJ2-7; TRBD1 aligns across 9 bases. The CDR3 is made up of 16 amino acids. J was trimmed by 1 base and V by 3 bases; bases with no gene match: 7. The germline CDR1 and CDR2 sequences are ENHRY and SYGVKD. As DNA, the CDR3 is TGTGCCATCAGTGAACGACAGGGGGGGGCTTCCTACGAGCAGTACTTC. Translated, it gives CAISERQGGASYEQYF.

This clone was detected only once. V and J are TRBV12-5 and TRBJ2-3; D is ambiguous. The CDR3 loop spans 14 amino acids. V was clipped by 1 base and J by 1 base, with 6 bases between them. In germline, CDR1 is LGHNT, CDR2 FRNRAP. In nucleotides, the CDR3 is TGTGCTAGTGGTTTGGACAGCCGCACAGATACGCAGTATTTT. It is translated as CASGLDSRTDTQYF.

The V gene is TRBV4-3, the J gene TRBJ1-2, with D maybe TRBD1 (5 bases). The V gene's germline CDR1 is LGHNA and CDR2 YSLEER. V was shortened by 1 base and J by 0 bases, with 9 bases between the two germline ends. The CDR3 is made up of 15 amino acids. The CDR3 region has the DNA TGCGCCAGCAGCCAAGTGGCAGGGACTAACTATGGCTACACCTTC. It is translated as CASSQVAGTNYGYTF.

J is TRBJ2-5 and V is TRBV7-9; 7 nucleotides line up with TRBD1. J gave up 2 bases and V 4 bases, and 16 bases lay outside the gene matches. This CDR3 has 18 amino acids. Germline loops: CDR1 SEHNR, CDR2 FQNEAQ (reference sequence). CDR3 residues: CASSSAPPGQPPQETQYF. The CDR3 bases are TGTGCCAGCAGCTCGGCCCCCCCGGGACAGCCACCGCAAGAGACCCAGTACTTC.

The V gene is TRBV2, the J gene TRBJ2-5; perhaps TRBD2 as D (5 bases). This CDR3 comprises 16 residues. Trimming cost V 10 bases and J 2 bases, with 23 bases left between them. Germline lookup yields CDR1 SNHLY and CDR2 FYNNEI. CDR3 sequence reads: CATSRGNPVGQETQYF. CDR3 nucleotides: TGTGCCACCTCCCGGGGTAACCCGGTGGGGCAAGAGACCCAGTACTTC.

V gene TRBV19 combines with J gene TRBJ1-1, with D unclear. The CDR3 is made up of 17 amino acids. Trimming took off 7 bases at V and 2 bases at J, with 23 bases between the two ends. Germline CDR1 LNHDA, CDR2 SQIVND (reference sequence). For the CDR3, the DNA is TGTGCCAGTACCATGCCCGATTCGAGATCCGCAAACACTGAAGCTTTCTTT. Translation gives CASTMPDSRSANTEAFF.

The chain carries TRBV9 and TRBJ2-1; 10 bases match TRBD1. Trimming at V came to 0 bases and at J to 5 bases, leaving 8 bases not matched to a gene. The germline V gene encodes CDR1 SGDLS and CDR2 YYNGEE. CDR3 length: 17 amino acids. The CDR3 DNA sequence: TGTGCCAGCAGCGTAGCTAAAGGGACAGGGGCGAACAATGAGCAGTTCTTC. This sequence encodes CASSVAKGTGANNEQFF.

The V call is TRBV19, the J call TRBJ1-3; D is possibly TRBD1 (5 bases). V shed 4 bases and J shed 4 bases, with 17 bases lying between them. This CDR3 has 16 amino acids. The germline CDR1 and CDR2 sequences are LNHDA and SQIVND (reference sequence). This chain's CDR3 is CASSNLLEGLGNTIYF. CDR3 in DNA: TGTGCCAGTAGTAACCTTCTTGAGGGACTCGGAAACACCATATATTTT.

The chain couples TRBV18 to TRBJ2-1; possibly TRBD1 for D (6 bases). Trimming removed 1 base at V and 9 bases at J, with 19 bases between. CDR3 length: 16 residues. Germline loops: CDR1 KGHSH, CDR2 LQKENI. The chain's CDR3 is CASSPQPPPLGAEQFF. The CDR3 coding sequence is TGTGCCAGCTCACCACAACCGCCTCCTTTGGGGGCTGAGCAGTTCTTC.

This chain connects TRBV11-3 to TRBJ1-1, with 7 bases matching TRBD1. The germline V gene has CDR1 SGHNT and CDR2 YENEEA. The junction had 6 bases not matched to a gene; V was cut back by 4 bases and J by 1 base. The CDR3 is 15 amino acids. CDR3 sequence: CASSSGDRRNTEAFF. DNA of the CDR3: TGTGCCAGCAGCTCAGGGGACAGACGGAACACTGAAGCTTTCTTT. Combining the CDR3 with reference TRBV11-3 and TRBJ1-1 gives the whole variable domain EAGVVQSPRYKIIEKKQPVAFWCNPISGHNTLYWYLQNLGQGPELLIRYENEEAVDDSQLPKDRFSAERLKGVDSTLKIQPAELGDSAVYLCASSSGDRRNTEAFFGQGTRLTVV.

The rearrangement links TRBV5-6 to TRBJ1-4; no reliable D call. This CDR3 has 15 residues. V was cut by 0 bases and J by 0 bases, with 6 bases left in between. CDR1 is SGHDT, CDR2 YYEEEE, per germline. The CDR3 sequence: CASSLGRATNEKLFF. The CDR3 nucleotides are TGTGCCAGCAGCTTGGGCCGAGCAACTAATGAAAAACTGTTTTTT.

A few counts support this clone. This chain links TRBV6-5 with TRBJ2-3; D is unresolved. The germline gives CDR1 MNHEY, CDR2 SVGAGI. The CDR3 spans 11 residues. Deletions cut 4 bases from V and 11 bases from J, with 10 bases between. The CDR3 coding sequence is TGTGCCAGCAGTTTTGAGACTCGGCAGTATTTT. It yields the protein CASSFETRQYF.

The genes are TRBV7-2 and TRBJ2-5; D gene ambiguous. Germline values: CDR1 SGHTA, CDR2 FQGNSA. V shed 3 bases and J shed 7 bases, with 6 bases lying between them. This CDR3 contains 11 residues. CDR3 amino acids: CASSLGWTQYF. The CDR3, as DNA: TGTGCCAGCAGCTTGGGCTGGACCCAGTACTTC.

The V and J genes are TRBV18 and TRBJ2-3; the D gene is possibly TRBD2 (6 bases). Trimming stripped 0 bases from V and 0 bases from J, with 10 bases between. CDR1 and CDR2 from the germline V gene are KGHSH and LQKENI. This CDR3 region has 16 residues. The CDR3 loop reads CASSPPGGVSTDTQYF. The CDR3 DNA reads as TGTGCCAGCTCACCACCGGGCGGGGTTAGCACAGATACGCAGTATTTT.